This T cell receptor beta chain was profiled in a study of cytomegalovirus exposure and HLA in healthy donors. Study in general: Approximately 80 million unique TCRs, all from HLA-typed donors, were included in an early release of the data. The study, taken as a whole, reports: Accurate HLA-A and HLA-B prediction from TCR beta sequences was reported for most subjects.

PCR amplification relied on 60 Vbeta primers (plus 13 Jbeta primers). Here immunoSEQ multiplex PCR was the method, and the copy in TCRdb shows in-frame clones only, minus some. In the table there are approximately 110,000 clones, around 82% of which are singletons. A word on this clone: Its antigen is not identified. The germline gene is not matched at one end of the junction; a read error may be the cause.

The CDR3 consists of 15 residues. Germline V gene lookup returns CDR1 SEHNR and CDR2 FQNEAQ (reference sequence). Material for sequencing was PBMCs. The J gene is TRBJ1-2, the V gene TRBV7-9; possible D gene TRBD1, 6 bases. This receptor was obtained from a woman younger than 45 in good health and CMV-seropositive. CDR3 loop: CSSSLSGTLDYGYTF. The CDR3 coding sequence is TGTTCCAGCAGCTTATCCGGGACATTGGACTATGGCTACACCTTC.